The clone carrying this TCR beta chain was picked up a small number of times. The antigen is unknown. This sample is part of a study of T cell repertoires in cytomegalovirus infection. Overall study: Recently identified HLA-C-restricted CMV epitopes and well-studied HLA-B-restricted CMV epitopes were used by the study. An indication of both CMV infection and matching HLA type came from public TCR beta signatures.

In TCRdb, the reads were re-called with MiXCR into one record per CDR3 protein. Among tens of thousands of distinct CDR3 sequences, approximately 20% were seen once, and the ten largest hold about 66%. Overall study results and limits: The study found HLA-C-restricted CMV-specific TCR beta clonotypes dominating the ex vivo response. Adding up the frequency of public TCR beta families identified people who carried CMV plus the relevant HLA.

Trimming cost V 4 bases and J 0 bases; bases outside gene matches: 19. CDR3 length: 20 amino acids. Germline V gene data show CDR1 as SEHNR and CDR2 as FQNEAQ (reference sequence). This sequence joins TRBV7-9 and TRBJ2-3, with 7 bases identical to TRBD1. This material consisted of CD8+ T cells from cultured PBMCs, taken from culture after CMV antigen stimulation. The clonotype comes from a human donor in good health (CMV status not recorded). Some clones in this sample may be carry-over from other donors' samples. CDR3 in amino acids: CASSSAGTATNSFSTDTQYF. In nucleotides, the CDR3 is TGTGCCAGCAGCTCCGCCGGGACAGCCACCAACTCCTTTAGCACAGATACGCAGTATTTT. Supplemented by reference TRBV7-9 and TRBJ2-3, the full variable domain reads DTGVSQNPRHKITKRGQNVTFRCDPISEHNRLYWYRQTLGQGPEFLTYFQNEAQLEKSRLLSDRFSAERPKGSFSTLEIQRTEQGDSAMYLCASSSAGTATNSFSTDTQYFGPGTRLTVL.